This is a list of T cell receptor beta chains from one sample in a study of monozygotic twins with inflammatory bowel disease. Following a re-call of the 5' RACE reads, TCRdb has one entry per CDR3 protein and lacks DNA. The table lists about 420,000 distinct CDR3 sequences. Sequences were obtained from blood. These receptors all stem from a human donor with ulcerative colitis or Crohn's disease, or a healthy co-twin of an affected twin (not recorded which). Both conserved end residues are part of each CDR3.

v_gene: TRBV28
j_gene: TRBJ2-3
CDR3aa: CASVGRGELSTDTQYF

v_gene: TRBV12-3/TRBV12-4
j_gene: TRBJ2-7
CDR3aa: CASSSRLDSYEQYF

v_gene: TRBV18
j_gene: TRBJ1-3
CDR3aa: CASSPAQGGGNTIYF

v_gene: TRBV5-1
j_gene: TRBJ2-2
CDR3aa: CASSFPSDTGELFF

v_gene: TRBV7-2
j_gene: TRBJ1-3
CDR3aa: CASSFSGTGGSGNTIYF

v_gene: TRBV7-9
j_gene: TRBJ2-1
CDR3aa: CASSLARASYNEQFF

v_gene: TRBV7-7
j_gene: TRBJ2-2
CDR3aa: CASSLGTGVNTGELFF

v_gene: TRBV7-9
j_gene: TRBJ2-3
CDR3aa: CASRVQVTTDTQYF

v_gene: TRBV4-1
j_gene: TRBJ1-4
CDR3aa: CASSQAPGQGWEKLFF

v_gene: TRBV3-1
j_gene: TRBJ2-7
CDR3aa: CASSHINPWEQYF

v_gene: TRBV5-1
j_gene: TRBJ1-1
CDR3aa: CASSSSRGANTEAFF

v_gene: TRBV6-2/TRBV6-3
j_gene: TRBJ1-1
CDR3aa: CASRDFREAFF

v_gene: TRBV14
j_gene: TRBJ1-4
CDR3aa: CASSQQGIGEKLFF

v_gene: TRBV5-4
j_gene: TRBJ1-6
CDR3aa: CASSSSDRVNSPLHF

v_gene: TRBV15
j_gene: TRBJ2-2
CDR3aa: CATSRPEMNTGELFF

v_gene: TRBV28
j_gene: TRBJ1-3
CDR3aa: CASGSGGNTIYF

v_gene: TRBV12-3/TRBV12-4
j_gene: TRBJ1-1
CDR3aa: CASSRPDSRDAFF

v_gene: TRBV13
j_gene: TRBJ2-1
CDR3aa: CASSLGGQPRDEQFF